A selection of T cell receptor beta chains follows, all from one sample in a study of blood T cell repertoires in COVID-19. Libraries were prepared by immunoSEQ multiplex PCR; TCRdb keeps only in-frame clonotypes and omits some of them. The data show around 140,000 clones, around 86% seen once. The sample was peripheral blood. These receptors all stem from an older man with acute or convalescent COVID-19. The CDR3 runs from the conserved cysteine through the conserved F or W. The order of the fields is J gene, D gene, V gene, clone size, CDR3 DNA, CDR3 protein. A D gene is named only where the DNA matches it firmly. Size is omitted from some rows. Given values are once, few, many or a class for expanded clones.

>TRBJ2-1|TRBD2|TRBV11-1|-
TGTGCCAGCAGCTTAGGGACTAGCGACAATGAGCAGTTCTTC
CASSLGTSDNEQFF
>TRBJ2-1|-|TRBV6-5|-
TGTGCCAGCATGATACTCGGGACTTCACAGTTCTTC
CASMILGTSQFF
>TRBJ2-1|-|TRBV11-1|-
TGTGCCAGCAGCTCCACGGGAGCTGAGCAGTTCTTC
CASSSTGAEQFF
>TRBJ2-2|TRBD2|TRBV4-1|-
TGCGCCAGCAGCCAAGAACAGGTTGTAGGACTAGCGGGAGGTCGGCCCGGGGAGCTGTTTTTT
CASSQEQVVGLAGGRPGELFF
>TRBJ1-6|-|TRBV4-1|-
TGCGCCAGCAGCCCAGCAGGCGGGGGGGGGTCCTATAATTCACCCCTCCACTTT
CASSPAGGGGSYNSPLHF
>TRBJ2-7|-|TRBV12-3/TRBV12-4|-
TGTGCCAGCAGGAGGGACACTGCCTACGAGCAGTACTTC
CASRRDTAYEQYF
>TRBJ2-5|-|TRBV29-1|-
TGCAGCGTTGAAGGGACACCCCGAGAGACCCAGTACTTC
CSVEGTPRETQYF
>TRBJ2-7|TRBD2|TRBV3-1/TRBV3-2|-
TGTGCCAGCAGCCAAGGACTAGCGGGGCTCCTCAGCGAGCAGTACTTC
CASSQGLAGLLSEQYF
>TRBJ2-3|-|TRBV15|-
TGTGCCACCAGCAGAGCTTATGGCACAGATACGCAGTATTTT
CATSRAYGTDTQYF
>TRBJ2-2|-|TRBV5-1|once
TGCGCCAGCAGCTCGGCGGGCAGGGGAAACACCGGGGAGCTGTTTTTT
CASSSAGRGNTGELFF
>TRBJ2-3|TRBD2|TRBV4-1|-
TGCGCCAGCAGCCAGGGACTAGTAGGAGGTTCAGATACGCAGTATTTT
CASSQGLVGGSDTQYF
>TRBJ1-4|TRBD1|TRBV19|medium-sized
TGTGCCGCCGGTAGACAGGGGAATGAAAAACTGTTTTTT
CAAGRQGNEKLFF
>TRBJ1-6|-|TRBV27|-
TGTGCCAGCAGCTCCAAGGGACACAATTCACCCCTCCACTTT
CASSSKGHNSPLHF
>TRBJ1-4|TRBD1|TRBV12-5|-
TGTGCTAGTGGCTCAACAGGGGGCACTGAAAAACTGTTTTTT
CASGSTGGTEKLFF
>TRBJ2-7|TRBD2|TRBV5-1|-
TGCGCCAGCAGACTAGCGGGGGACTCCTACGAGCAGTACTTC
CASRLAGDSYEQYF
>TRBJ1-3|-|TRBV5-1|-
TGCGCCAGCAGCTTGTCAGGGGCCGATGGAAACACCATATATTTT
CASSLSGADGNTIYF
>TRBJ1-1|-|TRBV5-1|-
TGCGCCAGCAGCTTGGGGGCCCCGAACACTGAAGCTTTCTTT
CASSLGAPNTEAFF
>TRBJ1-5|-|TRBV28|few
TGTGCCAGCAGCTCTACAGGGAAGAGAGAGCCCCAGCATTTT
CASSSTGKREPQHF
>TRBJ2-1|-|TRBV2|-
TGTGCCAGCAGTGGAGTTGGCTACAATGAGCAGTTCTTC
CASSGVGYNEQFF
>TRBJ1-2|TRBD1|TRBV30|-
TGTGCCTGGAGTAAGGGGGCACGCTATGGCTACACCTTC
CAWSKGARYGYTF
>TRBJ1-5|-|TRBV12-3/TRBV12-4|-
TGTGCCAGCCTGGGCCTCCCAAGTCAGCCCCAGCATTTT
CASLGLPSQPQHF
>TRBJ2-7|TRBD1|TRBV30|-
TGTGCCTGGTTGACAGGGCCTGGGAGCGAGCAGTACTTC
CAWLTGPGSEQYF
>TRBJ2-3|-|TRBV5-1|-
TGCGCCAGCAGGCAGGGGAGCACAGATACGCAGTATTTT
CASRQGSTDTQYF
>TRBJ2-5|TRBD2|TRBV5-1|-
TGCGCCAGCAGCTTGTACGGACTAGCGACACAAGAGACCCAGTACTTC
CASSLYGLATQETQYF
>TRBJ1-5|TRBD1|TRBV6-6|-
TGTGCCAGCAGCACAGGGGTTATACAGCCCCAGCATTTT
CASSTGVIQPQHF
>TRBJ1-4|TRBD1|TRBV6-5|-
TGTGCCAGCGGATCCGGGACAGGGAATGAAAAACTGTTTTTT
CASGSGTGNEKLFF
>TRBJ2-7|-|TRBV5-1|-
TGCGCCAGCAGCTTGACGGGCTACGAGCAGTACTTC
CASSLTGYEQYF
>TRBJ1-3|-|TRBV19|-
TGTGCCAGTAGGGACAGCAGCTCTGGAAACACCATATATTTT
CASRDSSSGNTIYF
>TRBJ1-5|-|TRBV13|-
TGTGCCAGCAGCTTAGGGGGGGGAGATCAGCCCCAGCATTTT
CASSLGGGDQPQHF
>TRBJ1-6|TRBD1|TRBV18|-
TGTGCCAGCTCCCCTGGGGACAGAAGCTCCTATAATTCACCCCTCCACTTT
CASSPGDRSSYNSPLHF
>TRBJ1-1|-|TRBV2|-
TGTGCCAGCAGTGCCTCCGACTCGAACACTGAAGCTTTCTTT
CASSASDSNTEAFF
>TRBJ2-7|-|TRBV5-4|once
TGTGCCAGCAGCTTCGACGGAACTAGTTTCTACGAGCAGTACTTC
CASSFDGTSFYEQYF
>TRBJ1-5|-|TRBV21-1|-
TGTGCCAGCAGCAAAGACCAGGGGGCAGTCGGATATAGCAATCAGCCCCAGCATTTT
CASSKDQGAVGYSNQPQHF
>TRBJ1-5|-|TRBV2|-
TGTGCCAGCAGTGAGGAGGGGCAGCCCCAGCATTTT
CASSEEGQPQHF
>TRBJ2-1|TRBD2|TRBV6-1|-
TGTGCCAGCAGTGAAAGGACTAGTTCCTACAATGAGCAGTTCTTC
CASSERTSSYNEQFF
>TRBJ2-2|-|TRBV3-1/TRBV3-2|-
TGTGCCAGCAGCCAAGCGGGTTCTGATAGCACCGGGGAGCTGTTTTTT
CASSQAGSDSTGELFF
>TRBJ1-5|-|TRBV28|once
TGTGCCAGCAGTTTTATTGAGGGACACCTCAATCAGCCCCAGCATTTT
CASSFIEGHLNQPQHF
>TRBJ1-3|-|TRBV5-1|-
TGCGCCAGCAGCGGGGGGGCCTCTGGAAACACCATATATTTT
CASSGGASGNTIYF
>TRBJ2-7|-|TRBV5-1|few
TGCGCCAGCAGGGAAACTTACAGGGCTTACGAGCAGTACTTC
CASRETYRAYEQYF
>TRBJ2-1|-|TRBV20-1|-
TGCAGTGCTAGTGGATCGCCTAGCTCCTACAATGAGCAGTTCTTC
CSASGSPSSYNEQFF
>TRBJ1-1|-|TRBV7-8|-
TGTGCCAGCAGCTTAGTTAAGAACACTGAAGCTTTCTTT
CASSLVKNTEAFF
>TRBJ2-7|TRBD2|TRBV10-2|-
TGCGCCAGCAGTGATGGGACTAGTGTCTCCTACGAGCAGTACTTC
CASSDGTSVSYEQYF
>TRBJ2-1|-|TRBV19|-
TGTGCCAGTAGTACCGTCCAACTCTCCTACAATGAGCAGTTCTTC
CASSTVQLSYNEQFF
>TRBJ2-7|-|TRBV10-1|few
TGCGCCAGCAGTGAGGGTATAGCCGTCTCCGAGCAGTACTTC
CASSEGIAVSEQYF
>TRBJ2-5|-|TRBV4-1|-
TGCGCCAGCAGCCAGGGCCTCCAAGAGACCCAGTACTTC
CASSQGLQETQYF
>TRBJ1-5|TRBD1|TRBV6-1|many
TGTGCCAGCAGTGGGACCGGGACAGGGTGGGGTCAGCCCCAGCATTTT
CASSGTGTGWGQPQHF
>TRBJ2-4|TRBD2|TRBV5-4|few
TGTGCCAGCAGCTCGGGAGGGGTTAACATTCAGTACTTC
CASSSGGVNIQYF
>TRBJ2-3|TRBD2|TRBV15|-
TGTGCCACCAGCAGAGGTCTCGGAAGCGGGAGAGCTGGGTGGGTTACGCAGTATTTT
CATSRGLGSGRAGWVTQYF
>TRBJ2-1|TRBD2|TRBV5-1|-
TGCGCCAGCAGCATCGGGACTAACTACAATGAGCAGTTCTTC
CASSIGTNYNEQFF
>TRBJ1-2|TRBD1|TRBV19|-
TGTGCCAGTAGTGCCGAAAAGACAGGGACTGGGGGCTACACCTTC
CASSAEKTGTGGYTF
>TRBJ2-3|-|TRBV7-8|-
TGTGCCAGCAGCTTAGATGTGCGGGGCACAGATACGCAGTATTTT
CASSLDVRGTDTQYF
>TRBJ1-2|-|TRBV7-2|-
TGTGCCAGCAGCTTAGGGGCGGGCCCCCATGGCTACACCTTC
CASSLGAGPHGYTF
>TRBJ2-1|-|TRBV7-9|-
TGTGCCAGCAGCCCCTCCCCCTTGCGGAGGCTCGATAATGAGCAGTTCTTC
CASSPSPLRRLDNEQFF
>TRBJ2-7|-|TRBV10-1|-
TGCGCCAGCAGTGAAGCGGCGGGTAGCGAGCAGTACTTC
CASSEAAGSEQYF